The source of this TCR beta chain is a study of blood T cell repertoires in COVID-19. Background on the study: T cells, B-cell-depleted T cells, or PBMCs supplied cDNA or gDNA.

Germline CDR1 SGHDT, CDR2 YYEEEE. The CDR3 runs 18 residues. Trimming took 0 bases from V and 7 from J; bases not matched to a gene: 14. Which cohort a participant joined came from the clinical history participants gave. Recovered status applied to Cohort 3 donors who had two consecutive negative PCRs. It also applied to those with clearance or with symptom resolution. Source study methods: Estimation of nucleated cell counts was performed using reference gene primer amplification. The protocol was immunoSEQ multiplex PCR, while the TCRdb copy is restricted to in-frame clones and leaves out a portion. The DNA was the basis for D and trimming; V, J and clone size are from that table. The sample consists of about 270,000 clones, approximately 90% of them appearing once.

This receptor was obtained from a woman aged 18-29 years who had recovered from COVID-19. Specimen: PBMCs or T cells enriched from blood (not recorded which). V usage is TRBV5-6 and J usage is TRBJ2-3, with 10 bases fitting TRBD2. The DNA of the CDR3 is TGTGCCAGCAGCTTGGTCCCCCTTGGGAGCGGGGGGGCACATACGCAGTATTTT. Translated: CASSLVPLGSGGAHTQYF.